This entry features one TCR beta chain sequence. This clone was recorded once. Its specific antigen is unknown. No much larger clone is present one base from it, and per-base qualities are unavailable. The record originates from a study of T cells in localized non-small cell lung cancer (dated by TCRdb to the early 2020s). About the study as a whole: T cell repertoires of approximately 250 early-stage NSCLC patients were analyzed, with tumors being compared against uninvolved tumor-adjacent lungs. The cohort was made up of roughly 250 treatment-naive NSCLC patients whose localized lung tumors had been resected. NSCLC patients had a mean age of around 66 years, and 129 were male and more than 90 female. Overall study outcomes, separate from this receptor: Since the design was exploratory, TCR variables were selected using unadjusted p-values with no false-discovery rate correction. Uninvolved tumor-adjacent lung showed the highest T cell clonality, higher than tumor, which suggests more focused antigenic responses in the uninvolved tumor-adjacent lung. Of the top 100 tumor clones, a median of roughly 56 were detected in paired uninvolved adjacent lung; roughly 26 were also among that lung's top 100. Because multi-region tumor sequencing was not performed, intratumor heterogeneity could not be ruled out. Longer overall survival was associated with higher blood T cell density, whereas shorter survival was associated with higher adjacent-lung clonality.

Compared with germline, V lacks 4 bases and J lacks 4 bases; bases without a gene match: 7. The CDR3, cysteine through phenylalanine, is 15 amino acids long. Only CDR3 DNA is held: 45 bases, read in frame from base 1. CDR1 and CDR2 were assigned from the germline V gene as MGHRA and YSYEKL. At diagnosis, peripheral blood, uninvolved tumor-adjacent lung and tumor were collected and were preserved as a mix of fresh-frozen and FFPE material. For TCR repertoire profiling, blood samples were analyzed in the form of peripheral blood mononuclear cells. The immunoSEQ Assay was used to sequence TCR beta CDR3 regions from DNA. As for the authors' bioinformatics: T cell density was computed as TCR beta template counts normalized to usable DNA estimated by amplifying housekeeping genes. Richness was estimated with the preseqR package, extrapolating to 400,000 templates for PBMC samples and 120,000 templates for tissue samples. Clonality was taken to be one minus Pielou's evenness. Tissue-enriched TCRs were identified through differential abundance testing performed on productive amino-acid clonotypes, with a minimum total count of 5 and an alpha of 0.1. The Jaccard Index and the Morisita Overlap Index were used to quantify repertoire overlap between compartments. GLIPH grouped TCR beta CDR3s together with public tetramer-defined viral CDR3s, and a viral motif had to include at least three viral sequences and also show V-gene enrichment. Sourced from immuneACCESS, this table was stored by TCRdb with only in-frame sequences that have V and J called. A share of the clones is absent; for the studies checked, an unresolved V gene accounts for under half, and the remainder has no known explanation. That table is the source of V, J and clone size, and D and trimming were worked out from the DNA. The sample includes some 15,000 clones, with around 87% observed a single time. The ten biggest clones cover 27% of the sample.

The chain is encoded by TRBV4-1 joined to TRBJ2-7, and 10 bases in between align with TRBD1. The clonotype originates from a male donor older than 55 with stage II lung adenocarcinoma. Here the sequenced sample was peripheral blood mononuclear cells, taken before any cancer treatment. The DNA sequence is given as TGCGCCAGCAGCCCAGACAGGGGGCGAGGGTACGAGCAGTACTTC. Translated, this is CASSPDRGRGYEQYF.